What follows are 12 T cell receptor beta chains derived from one specimen sequenced in a study of blood T cell repertoires in COVID-19. Libraries were prepared by immunoSEQ multiplex PCR; TCRdb keeps only in-frame clonotypes and omits some of them. The sample shows 390,000 or so clones, roughly four fifths of them seen only once. The material sequenced was PBMCs or T cells enriched from blood (not recorded which). These receptors were collected from a woman in her 50s who had recovered from COVID-19.

V and J are TRBV5-1 and TRBJ2-7; D is perhaps TRBD2 (6 bases). This CDR3 comprises 19 residues. Germline CDR1 and CDR2: SGHRS and YFSETQ. Deletions cut 3 bases from V and 6 bases from J, with 31 bases between. CDR3 coding DNA: TGCGCCAGCAGCTCCGGCCTTACGGGGGACGTATCTAAGGGGCCCGAGCAGTACTTC. Amino acid sequence: CASSSGLTGDVSKGPEQYF.

The V gene is TRBV25-1, the J gene TRBJ2-7; D may be TRBD1 (5 bases). Per the germline V gene, CDR1 is MGHDK and CDR2 is SYGVNS. V lost 4 bases, J lost 2 bases, and 6 bases lay in between. This CDR3 spans 12 amino acids. The CDR3 DNA sequence: TGTGCCAGCAGTGGACAGCCCTACGAGCAGTACTTC. It specifies CASSGQPYEQYF.

This chain joins TRBV12-1 and TRBJ2-3; TRBD2 is taken as the D call from the table, unchecked against the DNA. TRBV12-1 is tagged as a pseudogene. The CDR3 contains 12 residues. CDR3 DNA: TGTGCCAGCAGCTGTAAAACAGATACGCAGTATTTT. This encodes CASSCKTDTQYF.

V gene TRBV6-2 or TRBV6-3 combines with J gene TRBJ2-2, with 8 bases identical to TRBD1. Germline CDR1 reads MNHEY; CDR2 reads SVGEGT. The CDR3 loop spans 17 amino acids. V was clipped by 1 base and J by 3 bases; unmatched bases: 7. Here the CDR3 DNA reads TGTGCCAGCAGTTACTTTTTTGGGGACAGGTACACCGGGGAGCTGTTTTTT. Protein product: CASSYFFGDRYTGELFF.

V gene TRBV5-1 combines with J gene TRBJ2-1, with 10 positions matching TRBD1. CDR1 is SGHRS, CDR2 YFSETQ, per germline. Trimming removed 2 bases from V and 10 bases from J; junction bases left unmatched: 9. The CDR3 totals 15 residues. In nucleotides, the CDR3 is TGCGCCAGCAGCTTACTGGGACAGGGGTTTGAGGAGCAGTTCTTC. Translated, it gives CASSLLGQGFEEQFF.

The chain couples TRBV6-5 to TRBJ1-2, with D perhaps matching TRBD1 (6 bases). V was cut by 2 bases and J by 6 bases, with 13 bases left in between. Germline CDR1 is MNHEY and CDR2 is SVGAGI. This CDR3 contains 14 residues. The CDR3 coding sequence is TGTGCCAGCAGTTACGAAGGACAGTCTAATGGCTACACCTTC. This codes for CASSYEGQSNGYTF.

The V call is TRBV9, the J call TRBJ2-3; 12 bases align to TRBD2. There are 16 residues in the CDR3. The junction had 0 bases not matched to a gene; V was cut back by 0 bases and J by 1 base. Germline lookup yields CDR1 SGDLS and CDR2 YYNGEE. This CDR3 is CASSVGTSGGTDTQYF. The DNA of the CDR3 is TGTGCCAGCAGCGTAGGGACTAGCGGGGGCACAGATACGCAGTATTTT.

The chain recombines TRBV6-2 or TRBV6-3 with TRBJ1-2; maybe TRBD1 (6 bases). V was trimmed by 5 bases and J by 4 bases, leaving 11 bases between them. The CDR3 runs 13 residues. Germline CDR1 reads MNHEY; CDR2 reads SVGEGT. For the CDR3, the DNA is TGTGCCAGCAGTCGACAGGAGCTCTATGGCTACACCTTC. Translation: CASSRQELYGYTF.

J is TRBJ2-2 and V is TRBV5-6, with 7 bases aligning to TRBD1. The CDR3 runs to 17 residues. The germline V gene has CDR1 SGHDT and CDR2 YYEEEE. Trimming cost V 4 bases and J 6 bases; bases outside gene matches: 15. The CDR3 loop is CASSMGQLQRLPGELFF. The CDR3 bases are TGTGCCAGCAGCATGGGACAGCTCCAACGACTTCCCGGGGAGCTGTTTTTT.

V is TRBV19 and J is TRBJ1-4, with 10 bases aligning to TRBD1. This CDR3 is 17 amino acids long. With 3 bases clipped from V and 5 bases from J, the junction kept 9 bases outside the gene matches. Germline assignment: CDR1 LNHDA and CDR2 SQIVND (reference sequence). This CDR3 is CASSIDRGRFPNEKLFF. CDR3 bases: TGTGCCAGTAGTATCGACAGGGGGCGATTCCCGAATGAAAAACTGTTTTTT.

The V gene is TRBV12-3 or TRBV12-4, the J gene TRBJ1-2; 7 positions match TRBD1. CDR3 size: 12 residues. Germline trimming cut 5 bases from V and 8 bases from J; bases unmatched to any gene: 5. The CDR3: CASSATGVGYTF. In DNA form, the CDR3 reads TGTGCCAGCAGTGCAACAGGGGTCGGCTACACCTTC.

The chain's CDR3 is CASSLSSGANSPLHF. The CDR3 region has the DNA TGCGCCAGCAGCTTGTCGAGCGGAGCCAATTCACCCCTCCACTTT. The chain employs TRBV5-1 and TRBJ1-6; no reliable D call. Trimming took 1 base from V and 7 from J, leaving 12 bases between them. The CDR3 spans 15 residues. CDR1 and CDR2 (germline): SGHRS, YFSETQ.